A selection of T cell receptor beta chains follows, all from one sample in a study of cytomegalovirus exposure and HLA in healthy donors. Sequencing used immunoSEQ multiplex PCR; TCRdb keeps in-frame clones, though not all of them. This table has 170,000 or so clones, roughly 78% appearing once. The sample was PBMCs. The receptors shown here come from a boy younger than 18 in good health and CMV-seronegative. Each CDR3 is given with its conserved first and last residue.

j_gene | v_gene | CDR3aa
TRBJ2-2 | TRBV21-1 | CASSKGGQGKNTGELFF
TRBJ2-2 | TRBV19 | CASSAPGQGGTGELFF
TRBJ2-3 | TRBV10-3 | CAIRSQGASTDTQYF
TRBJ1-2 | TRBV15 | CAASRDRESYGYTF
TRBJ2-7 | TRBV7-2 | CASSPRTSGTYEQYF
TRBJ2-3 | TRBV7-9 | CASSLATGGPTDTQYF
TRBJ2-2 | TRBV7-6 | CASSRGLAGEGYTGELFF
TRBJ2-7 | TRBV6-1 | CATTGYPDEQYF
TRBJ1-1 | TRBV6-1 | CATWLPGGMNTEAFF
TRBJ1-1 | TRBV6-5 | CASSYSLTTNTEAFF
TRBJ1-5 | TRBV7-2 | CASSLDQGRDQPQHF
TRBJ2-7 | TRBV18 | CASSPPLPGNYEQYF
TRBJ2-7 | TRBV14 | CASSQDPAGVYEQYF
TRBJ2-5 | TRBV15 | CATSRSHPLAGGETQYF
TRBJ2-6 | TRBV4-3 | CASSREQGAGSGANVLTF
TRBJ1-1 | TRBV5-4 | CASSRDPGDGTEAFF
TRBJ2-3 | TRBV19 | CASSHRTGQVTDTQYF
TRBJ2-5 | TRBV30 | CAWSRTGWRETQYF
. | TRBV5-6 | CASSFEPANEQYF
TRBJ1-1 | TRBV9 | CASSVARDRGNTEAFF
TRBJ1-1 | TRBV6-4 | CASSSKTELNTEAFF
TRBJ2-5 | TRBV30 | CAWSAGGGETQYF
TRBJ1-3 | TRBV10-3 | CAIGTGRGNTIYF
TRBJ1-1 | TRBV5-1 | CASSLDGLLNTEAFF
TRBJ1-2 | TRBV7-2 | CASTPPGDYYGYTF
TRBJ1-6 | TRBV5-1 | CASSLGQGVEVSPLHF
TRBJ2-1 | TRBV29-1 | CSVEDQGWGGNEQFF
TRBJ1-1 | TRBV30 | CAWSGGPSGGDTEAFF
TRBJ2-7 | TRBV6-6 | CASRLELYEQYF
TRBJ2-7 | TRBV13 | CASSPAGTGGYEQYF
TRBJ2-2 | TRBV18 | CASSPLSGFGTGELFF
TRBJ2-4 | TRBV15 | CATSRELGGLKLAKNIQYF
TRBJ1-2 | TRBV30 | CAWSKGASSGYTF
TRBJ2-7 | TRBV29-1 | CSVDGLAGVGSYEQYF
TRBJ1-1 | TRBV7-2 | CASSPEGVWVNTEAFF
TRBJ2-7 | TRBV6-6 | CASSYSYTSYEQYF
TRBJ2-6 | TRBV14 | CASSQDSTPWSGANVLTF
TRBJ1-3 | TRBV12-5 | CASGFTTGGLSGNTIYF
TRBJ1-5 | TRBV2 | CASSEGARNQPQHF
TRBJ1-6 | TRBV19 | CASRMTGVGNSPLHF
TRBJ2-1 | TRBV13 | CASSFAGTRGEQFF
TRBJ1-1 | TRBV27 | CASTPFQGRNTEAFF
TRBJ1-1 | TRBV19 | CASSIYQGVTEAFF
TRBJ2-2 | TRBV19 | CASSTTRDAGELFF
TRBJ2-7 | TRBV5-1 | CASSWGTGYEQYF
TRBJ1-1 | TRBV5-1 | CASRPQELNTEAFF
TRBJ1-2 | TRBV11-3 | CASSLFQGNYGYTF
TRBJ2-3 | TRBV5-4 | CASSYQTSGRLAQYF
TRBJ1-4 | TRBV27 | CASKVAEKLFF
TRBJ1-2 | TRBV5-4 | CASSSKDRGFYGYTF
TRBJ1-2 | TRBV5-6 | CASSWTGRGLGGYTF
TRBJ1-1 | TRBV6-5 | CASSVEGWAEAFF